In this sample, the clone carrying this T cell receptor (beta chain) turned up many times. The antigen remains unidentified. These data belong to a study of Graves' ophthalmopathy and Graves' hyperthyroidism. The authors enrolled newly diagnosed hyperthyroidism patients aged 18 to 65 with under 2 months' duration. Study-wide results and caveats: At roughly 67% sensitivity and approximately 74% specificity, the model predicted progression of the ophthalmopathy. Sensitivity of roughly 88% and specificity of 70% to 84% were achieved when a 13-signature model separated ophthalmopathy from stable hyperthyroidism.

TCR beta CDR3 amplification used RNA transcripts. The workflow started with a first-round RT-PCR run with HTBI primers and then moved on to a second-round multiplex PCR. TCRdb reprocessed the multiplex PCR reads with MiXCR, giving one entry per CDR3 protein. This sample has 580,000 or so distinct CDR3 sequences, with under 45% found just once. The sequence was obtained from an adult man with Graves' hyperthyroidism. Sequencing input: peripheral blood or thyroid tissue (not recorded which).

CDR3 residues: CSASPGLTNYTF. The CDR3 bases are TGCAGTGCTAGCCCGGGACTCACGAACTACACCTTC. J is TRBJ1-2 and V is TRBV20-1; possible D gene TRBD1, 5 bases. This CDR3 has 12 residues. Per the germline V gene, CDR1 is DFQATT and CDR2 is SNEGSKA (reference sequence). V shed 3 bases and J shed 10 bases, with 15 bases lying between them.